One TCR beta chain is described in this entry. Among the 120 or so subjects of the validation cohort, separate from the 666-subject first cohort, were the donors. Clones were read by immunoSEQ multiplex PCR, and TCRdb kept only the in-frame ones, dropping some. The sample carries about 98,000 clones, about 83% recorded once. The data are from a study of cytomegalovirus exposure and HLA in healthy donors. As for the study in general: It was reported in a later analysis that the roughly 120 validation repertoires used the same platform as the roughly 700 first-cohort repertoires.

There are 15 residues in the CDR3. Germline V CDR1 and CDR2: MDHEN, SYDVKM. V shed 5 bases and J shed 0 bases, with 12 bases lying between them. The rearrangement joins TRBV28 to TRBJ2-3; D perhaps matches TRBD2 (6 bases). The sequence was obtained from a woman in her thirties in good health and CMV-seronegative. The sample taken for sequencing was PBMCs. The CDR3 DNA reads as TGTGCCAGCAGTCAAGGAGGGAAGAGCACAGATACGCAGTATTTT. It codes for CASSQGGKSTDTQYF.